What follows are 30 T cell receptor beta chains derived from one specimen sequenced in a study of molecular identifiers for immune sequencing clone quantification. TCRdb recomputed calls from the PCR reads with MiXCR, one row per CDR3 protein. The top ten clones hold less than 2% of a sample with 65,000 or so distinct CDR3 sequences, less than 20% of them seen once. Material for sequencing was naive CD8+ T cells from blood, with Jurkat cell RNA spiked in. Subset reported: FACS-sorted CD8+CD4-CCR7+CD45RA+ naive T cells. The receptor source for this set is a human donor in good health. Some libraries in this study had Jurkat cell RNA spiked in.

This clonotype was observed at least ten times. The CDR3 nucleotides are TGTGCCAGCAGCTTGGCCGAAACGAGGGACGCTGGGGATGAGCAGTTCTTC. It encodes CASSLAETRDAGDEQFF. This chain joins TRBV11-3 and TRBJ2-1; either TRBD1 or TRBD2 may fit D (5 bases each). CDR1 is SGHNT, CDR2 YENEEA, per germline. Trimming removed 3 bases from V and 8 bases from J, with 23 bases in between. The CDR3 is made up of 17 amino acids.

Details on this clonotype: A junction end diverges from the germline sequence, so it may reflect a read error. The chain joins TRBV5-1 to TRBJ2-7; D might be TRBD1 (6 bases). The germline V gene encodes CDR1 SGHRS and CDR2 YFSETQ. The CDR3 covers 16 residues. The CDR3 region is CASSLASGALSCEQYF. CDR3 sequence (DNA): TGCGCCAGCAGCTTGGCCTCAGGGGCGCTATCCTGCGAGCAGTACTTC.

This clonotype was found a few times. V is TRBV5-6 and J is TRBJ2-1, with D perhaps being TRBD1 or TRBD2 (5 bases each). From germline, CDR1 is SGHDT and CDR2 YYEEEE. This CDR3 is 15 amino acids long. V lost 8 bases and J 8 bases, leaving 23 bases between the germline ends. This CDR3 reads CASNEDLLLGDEQFF. CDR3 coding DNA: TGTGCCAGTAACGAGGACTTATTATTAGGGGATGAGCAGTTCTTC.

This clonotype showed up many times. The chain carries TRBV20-1 and TRBJ1-1; D is uncertain. Trimming left V 0 bases short and J 1 base short, with 18 bases between. This CDR3 spans 17 amino acids. Germline lookup yields CDR1 DFQATT and CDR2 SNEGSKA (reference sequence). CDR3 nucleotide sequence: TGCAGTGCTAGAGATCACTTCGGTCGGATAGAGAACACTGAAGCTTTCTTT. This translates into CSARDHFGRIENTEAFF.

This clonotype has ten or more counts. The rearrangement joins TRBV28 to TRBJ2-7; 12 bases line up with TRBD1. From germline, CDR1 is MDHEN and CDR2 SYDVKM. The CDR3 has 15 amino acids. The junction had 11 bases not matched to a gene; V was cut back by 8 bases and J by 6 bases. The CDR3 here is CASYQPGQGAGEQYF. CDR3 nucleotide sequence: TGTGCCAGCTACCAACCGGGACAGGGGGCTGGCGAGCAGTACTTC.

This clonotype was counted ten times or more. This chain joins TRBV13 and TRBJ2-5; no reliable D call. The V gene lost 0 bases and the J gene lost 2 bases, with 7 bases spanning the gap. This CDR3 has 14 amino acids. Germline V CDR1 and CDR2: PRHDT, FYEKMQ (reference sequence). The CDR3: CASSLGLIQETQYF. As DNA, the CDR3 is TGTGCCAGCAGCTTAGGTCTTATACAAGAGACCCAGTACTTC.

Ten or more counts support this clonotype. This rearrangement joins TRBV7-8 to TRBJ2-1; no clear D gene. The germline V gene has CDR1 SGHVS and CDR2 FQNEAQ. The CDR3 is 15 amino acids. Deletions cut 5 bases from V and 2 bases from J, with 13 bases between. CDR3 residues: CASSPDPVAYNEQFF. CDR3 DNA: TGTGCCAGCAGCCCCGATCCCGTGGCCTACAATGAGCAGTTCTTC.

This clonotype was detected ten times or more. This chain connects TRBV27 to TRBJ2-1; tentative D call: TRBD2 (5 bases). There are 15 residues in the CDR3. Germline assignment: CDR1 MNHEY and CDR2 SMNVEV (reference sequence). Trimming left V 3 bases short and J 2 bases short, with 11 bases between. The CDR3 DNA reads TGTGCCAGCAGTTTTTTTGGAGGACCCTACAATGAGCAGTTCTTC. Its translation is CASSFFGGPYNEQFF.

This clonotype came up many times. The genes are TRBV19 and TRBJ2-7; D may be TRBD1 (6 bases). The germline CDR1 and CDR2 sequences are LNHDA and SQIVND (reference sequence). V gave up 4 bases and J gave up 0 bases, with 10 bases separating them. CDR3 length equals 14 residues. The DNA of the CDR3 is TGTGCCAGTAGTACCCGGGACACCTCCTACGAGCAGTACTTC. Protein product: CASSTRDTSYEQYF.

Points on this clonotype: A much larger clone differs by one base, so this may be a read error. In DNA, the CDR3 is TGTGCCAGTAGATTTCCGACGGGACCCCATGGAGGCGGCTACACCTTC. Protein: CASRFPTGPHGGGYTF. J is TRBJ1-2 and V is TRBV19, with a possible D match to TRBD1 (5 bases). CDR3 length: 16 residues. Trimming left V 6 bases short and J 8 bases short, with 25 bases between. CDR1 is LNHDA, CDR2 SQIVND, per germline (reference sequence).

About this clonotype: Since the CDR3 does not end with the conserved phenylalanine or tryptophan, this likely comes from a read error. The rearrangement links TRBV30 to TRBJ1-1; possibly TRBD1 for D (6 bases). CDR3 size: 14 residues. Germline CDR1 reads GTSNPN; CDR2 reads SVGIG (reference sequence). CDR3 nucleotide sequence: TGTGCCTGGAGACCGAGAGGGGGAATCACTGGAGCTTTCTCT. Its protein is CAWRPRGGITGAFS.

In this sample, this clonotype turned up many times. The rearrangement joins TRBV12-3 or TRBV12-4 to TRBJ2-7, with 8 bases identical to TRBD2. Germline trimming cut 6 bases from V and 4 bases from J; bases unmatched to any gene: 14. CDR3 length equals 16 residues. The CDR3 loop is CASSTTDSGNRYEQYF. The CDR3 nucleotides are TGTGCCAGCAGCACCACAGATAGCGGGAATCGGTACGAGCAGTACTTC.

This clonotype was counted between two and nine times. This chain connects TRBV5-3 to TRBJ1-4, with 9 bases aligning to TRBD1. TRBV5-3 is an ORF for which the function is uncertain. V gave up 8 bases and J gave up 11 bases; unmatched junction bases: 13. CDR3 length: 14 residues. CDR3 sequence reads: CASSPGTGIEKLFF. As DNA, the CDR3 is TGTGCCAGCAGCCCCGGGACAGGGATTGAGAAACTGTTTTTT.

This clonotype was recorded at least ten times. The chain couples TRBV19 to TRBJ2-1; 7 bases are shared with TRBD2. Trimming cost V 3 bases and J 3 bases; bases outside gene matches: 11. From germline, CDR1 is LNHDA and CDR2 SQIVND (reference sequence). The CDR3 sequence is 17 residues long. For the CDR3, the DNA is TGTGCCAGTAGTATCGGGTCGGGGGAGGGCCTCTACAATGAGCAGTTCTTC. Its protein product is CASSIGSGEGLYNEQFF.

This chain links TRBV7-6 with TRBJ1-3; unclear D gene. With 5 bases removed from V and 7 bases from J, the gap between germline ends came to 21 bases. Germline-derived CDR1 and CDR2 are SGHVS and FNYEAQ. This CDR3 spans 16 amino acids. The CDR3 reads CASSPMKVGLGNTIYF. Written as DNA, the CDR3 is TGTGCCAGCAGCCCCATGAAGGTGGGGTTAGGCAACACCATATATTTT. Full variable domain (missing parts from reference TRBV7-6 and TRBJ1-3): GAGVSQSPRYKVTKRGQDVALRCDPISGHVSLYWYRQALGQGPEFLTYFNYEAQQDKSGLPNDRFSAERPEGSISTLTIQRTEQRDSAMYRCASSPMKVGLGNTIYFGEGSWLTVV.

This clonotype has a count of ten or more. One end of the junction does not line up with germline, which may come from a read error. This chain uses TRBV9 with TRBJ1-2; D is ambiguous. The germline gives CDR1 SGDLS, CDR2 YYNGEE. The CDR3 extends over 8 amino acids. CDR3 amino acids: CASSVEGF. CDR3 in DNA: TGTGCCAGCAGCGTAGAAGGGTTC.

This clonotype was counted ten times or more. V and J are TRBV27 and TRBJ2-3; D uncertain. CDR3 length equals 12 residues. Germline V gene sequence: CDR1 MNHEY, CDR2 SMNVEV (reference sequence). The V and J ends lost 8 bases and 6 bases respectively, with 12 bases between them. CDR3 protein: CASGTRRDTQYF. The CDR3 DNA follows: TGTGCCAGCGGTACCAGAAGGGATACGCAGTATTTT.

This clonotype was seen many times. The chain joins TRBV6-8 to TRBJ1-4, with D unclear. The CDR3 sequence is 17 residues long. V was cut by 7 bases and J by 8 bases, with 26 bases left in between. Germline V CDR1 and CDR2: MNHGY, SAAAGT. The CDR3 DNA reads as TGTGCCAGCACAATAATTCCAAACAGCCGCTCTGAGGAAAAACTGTTTTTT. Its protein product is CASTIIPNSRSEEKLFF.

This clonotype was seen more than once but under ten times. The gene calls are TRBV20-1 and TRBJ2-1, with unresolved D. In germline, CDR1 is DFQATT, CDR2 SNEGSKA (reference sequence). This CDR3 is built from 14 residues. The V and J ends lost 4 bases and 0 bases respectively, with 10 bases between them. The CDR3 region has the DNA TGCAGTGCTACACTAACGAGCTCCTACAATGAGCAGTTCTTC. Protein: CSATLTSSYNEQFF.

On this clonotype itself: This clone may be a read error of a much larger clone one base away. The rearrangement joins TRBV4-1 to TRBJ2-7; no reliable D call. The CDR3 totals 14 residues. Germline V gene lookup returns CDR1 MGHRA and CDR2 YSYEKL. The CDR3 reads CAGSQAPGTYEQYF. The CDR3 nucleotides read TGCGCCGGCAGCCAAGCTCCGGGCACCTACGAGCAGTACTTC.

Ten or more counts support this clonotype. The chain combines TRBV4-1 with TRBJ2-3, with TRBD2 matching 11 bases. With V trimmed by 2 bases and J by 0 bases, 10 bases remained unmatched. In germline, CDR1 is MGHRA, CDR2 YSYEKL. This CDR3 spans 19 amino acids. CDR3 DNA sequence: TGCGCCAGCAGCCAAACGACTAGCGGGATTACTACTAGCACAGATACGCAGTATTTT. Its protein product is CASSQTTSGITTSTDTQYF.

In its sample, this clonotype was seen a few times. This chain links TRBV3-2 with TRBJ2-6; no check of the table's D call, TRBD1, against the DNA was made. TRBV3-2 is tagged as a pseudogene. This CDR3 spans 20 amino acids. DNA for the CDR3: TGTGCCAGCGGGGGAAAAGGGACAGGCGTTACGCCCTCTGGGGCCAACGTCCTGACTTTC. Translated, it gives CASGGKGTGVTPSGANVLTF.

In the case of this clonotype: A much larger clone sits a single nucleotide away, making a read error possible. V and J are TRBV6-1 and TRBJ2-1; D not certain. CDR1 is MNHNS and CDR2 is SASEGT in the germline V gene. The CDR3 runs 11 residues. The ends were cut back, 7 bases at V and 1 base at J, with 2 bases in the middle. DNA of the CDR3: TGTGCCAGCAAGTCCTACAATGAGCAGTTCTTC. Its translation is CASKSYNEQFF.

The chain combines TRBV9 with TRBJ2-1, with 7 bases lining up with TRBD2. Per germline, CDR1 SGDLS and CDR2 YYNGEE. CDR3 length equals 20 residues. V was clipped by 0 bases and J by 1 base; unmatched bases: 16. CDR3 loop: CASSVAASGRYGGSYNEQFF. Written as DNA, the CDR3 is TGTGCCAGCAGCGTAGCTGCATCCGGGAGGTATGGTGGGTCCTACAATGAGCAGTTCTTC.

This clonotype occurred many times. The chain links TRBV30 to TRBJ2-1; perhaps TRBD2 as D (6 bases). This CDR3 region has 15 residues. CDR1 and CDR2 (germline): GTSNPN, SVGIG (reference sequence). The ends were cut back, 0 bases at V and 4 bases at J, with 13 bases in the middle. The CDR3 DNA reads as TGTGCCTGGAGTGTCATACAGGAGGGTTACAATGAGCAGTTCTTC. It yields the protein CAWSVIQEGYNEQFF.

This clonotype showed up just once. This may arise from a read error, as a much more abundant clone is one base away. DNA for the CDR3: TGTGCCAGCAGAGGCAACCCGGGCCCCTACGAGCAGTACTTC. Protein product: CASRGNPGPYEQYF. V and J are TRBV27 and TRBJ2-7; D is unresolved. V lost 6 bases and J 2 bases, leaving 14 bases between the germline ends. CDR1 and CDR2 (germline): MNHEY, SMNVEV (reference sequence). The CDR3 totals 14 residues.

In this sample, this clonotype turned up many times. The V and J genes are TRBV29-1 and TRBJ1-1; D gene ambiguous. Looked up from germline, CDR1 is SQVTM and CDR2 is ANQGSEA. V lost 7 bases and J 4 bases, leaving 16 bases between the germline ends. The CDR3 consists of 13 residues. The CDR3 reads CSGNGDLSTEAFF. CDR3 coding DNA: TGCAGCGGGAACGGGGATCTGAGCACTGAAGCTTTCTTT.

CDR3 nucleotides: TGCGCCAATTCGACGGTGACTAGCACAGGTACGCAGCATTTT. Amino acids: CANSTVTSTGTQHF. This rearrangement joins TRBV23-1 to TRBJ2-3, with a weak D call TRBD1 (5 bases). The last part of the DNA fits TRBJ1-5 better; the J call may be wrong. TRBV23-1 is recorded as an ORF, its role being uncertain. CDR3 length: 14 residues.

Many counts were recorded for this clonotype. The chain carries TRBV7-9 and TRBJ1-4; D remains unclear. The V gene lost 5 bases and the J gene lost 4 bases, with 14 bases spanning the gap. The CDR3 sequence is 15 residues long. Per germline, CDR1 SEHNR and CDR2 FQNEAQ (reference sequence). DNA of the CDR3: TGTGCCAGCAGCCGAACTATGGCAGTTAATGAAAAACTGTTTTTT. The encoded protein is CASSRTMAVNEKLFF.

This clonotype has a count of ten or more. The chain has TRBV7-8 and TRBJ2-3; D is perhaps TRBD2 (6 bases). This CDR3 comprises 12 residues. From germline, CDR1 is SGHVS and CDR2 FQNEAQ. Trimming shortened V by 4 bases and J by 6 bases, and 8 bases separated the two germline ends. The CDR3 region is CASSSDYDTQYF. In DNA, the CDR3 is TGTGCCAGCAGCTCGGACTACGATACGCAGTATTTT.